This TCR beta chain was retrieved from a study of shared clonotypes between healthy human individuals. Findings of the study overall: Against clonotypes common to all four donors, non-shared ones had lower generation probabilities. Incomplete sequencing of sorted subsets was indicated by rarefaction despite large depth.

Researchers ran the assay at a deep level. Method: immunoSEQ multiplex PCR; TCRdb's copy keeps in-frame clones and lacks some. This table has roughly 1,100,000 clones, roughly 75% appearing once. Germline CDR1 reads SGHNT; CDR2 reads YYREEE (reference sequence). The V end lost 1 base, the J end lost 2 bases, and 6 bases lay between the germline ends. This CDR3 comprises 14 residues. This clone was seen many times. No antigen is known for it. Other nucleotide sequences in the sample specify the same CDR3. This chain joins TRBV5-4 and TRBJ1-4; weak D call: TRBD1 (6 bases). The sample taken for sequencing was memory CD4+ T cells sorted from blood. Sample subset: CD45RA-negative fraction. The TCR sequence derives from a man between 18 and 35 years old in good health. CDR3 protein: CASSLQGTNEKLFF. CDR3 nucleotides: TGTGCCAGCAGCTTGCAGGGGACTAATGAAAAACTGTTTTTT.